These 5 T cell receptor beta chains originate from one sample sequenced in a study of cytomegalovirus exposure and HLA in healthy donors. The PCR contained 60 Vbeta and 13 Jbeta primers. Libraries were prepared by immunoSEQ multiplex PCR; TCRdb keeps only in-frame clonotypes and omits some of them. The listing contains some 55,000 clones. Sequencing input: PBMCs. All receptors come from a man between 18 and 35 years old in good health and CMV-seropositive.

This chain uses TRBV6-5 with TRBJ2-7; D may be TRBD1 (6 bases). The ends were cut back, 10 bases at V and 0 bases at J, with 10 bases in the middle. Germline lookup yields CDR1 MNHEY and CDR2 SVGAGI. This CDR3 has 12 amino acids. The CDR3 bases are TGTGCCACACAACAGGGCTCCTACGAGCAGTACTTC. Translating gives CATQQGSYEQYF.

The chain recombines TRBV5-6 with TRBJ1-1; possibly TRBD1 for D (6 bases). This CDR3 comprises 12 residues. Per the germline V gene, CDR1 is SGHDT and CDR2 is YYEEEE. V lost 4 bases, J lost 11 bases, and 15 bases lay in between. The CDR3 protein is CASSPWAGEAFF. CDR3 DNA sequence: TGTGCCAGCAGCCCGTGGGCAGGGGAGGCTTTCTTT.

The rearrangement uses TRBV27 and TRBJ2-3; 13 positions agree with TRBD2. Germline V CDR1 and CDR2: MNHEY, SMNVEV (reference sequence). Trimming removed 5 bases from V and 2 bases from J; junction bases left unmatched: 7. CDR3 length: 17 amino acids. The CDR3 loop reads CASSVKGLAGFTDTQYF. CDR3 coding DNA: TGTGCCAGCAGTGTAAAGGGACTAGCGGGATTCACAGATACGCAGTATTTT.

The J gene is TRBJ1-2, the V gene TRBV29-1; D ambiguous. The V gene lost 4 bases and the J gene lost 8 bases, with 11 bases spanning the gap. Germline lookup yields CDR1 SQVTM and CDR2 ANQGSEA. The CDR3 length is 11 residues. The DNA of the CDR3 is TGCAGCGTTGTTTCGGGGAAGGGCTACACCTTC. Translated: CSVVSGKGYTF.

This chain uses TRBV11-2 with TRBJ2-7, with 8 bases that match TRBD2. V dropped 2 bases and J dropped 6; count of bases not matched to a gene: 9. The CDR3 is 15 amino acids. Germline-derived CDR1 and CDR2 are SGHAT and FQNNGV. The CDR3 is CASSLSGGPASEQYF. The CDR3, as DNA: TGTGCCAGCAGCTTATCGGGAGGGCCCGCTAGCGAGCAGTACTTC.